This T cell receptor (beta chain) derives from a study of T cell responses to AZD1222 COVID-19 vaccine. General study results and limits: None of the repertoires were sampled until the peak T cell response had passed. Spike-specific TCR breadth and depth were elevated following two AZD1222 doses. White British ancestry dominated among donors, who included more females, and clonal diversity was possibly underestimated.

Of note for this clone: Its target is unknown.

The assay was immunoSEQ multiplex PCR, and TCRdb's table has in-frame clones only and misses some. The data contain around 110,000 clones, about 89% of them singletons. The analysis combined second doses at about 4 or about 12 weeks. The CDR3 covers 14 residues. The V gene's germline CDR1 is SGHRS and CDR2 YFSETQ. Trimming pared 1 base from V and 0 bases from J, leaving 7 bases between. The TCR sequence derives from an adult who received the AZD1222 COVID-19 vaccine. V usage is TRBV5-1 and J usage is TRBJ1-1; D not resolved. Sequencing was performed on peripheral blood, taken 28 days after the second AZD1222 dose. CDR3 coding DNA: TGCGCCAGCAGCTTGTCTCAGTTGAACACTGAAGCTTTCTTT. Translating gives CASSLSQLNTEAFF. The whole variable domain, filled in from reference TRBV5-1 and TRBJ1-1, reads KAGVTQTPRYLIKTRGQQVTLSCSPISGHRSVSWYQQTPGQGLQFLFEYFSETQRNKGNFPGRFSGRQFSNSRSEMNVSTLELGDSALYLCASSLSQLNTEAFFGQGTRLTVV.